This T cell receptor beta chain was identified during a study of shared clonotypes between healthy human individuals (dated by TCRdb to 2020 to 2022). About the investigation overall: The cohort included three men and two women between 18 and 49 years of age. For each donor, three plates each were used for CD4 naive and CD4 memory, two plates were used for CD8 naive, and one plate was used for CD8 memory. The study deeply sequenced blood TCR repertoires of about 5 healthy adults to estimate repertoire size and the extent of clonotype sharing between individuals. To increase sequencing depth and limit assay-specific biases, different laboratories used diverse techniques to prepare libraries and sequence TCR repertoires. Between about 0.9 and 10 billion PBMCs per donor were obtained by leukapheresis.

Beyond this particular receptor, the publication reports: Compared with non-shared clonotypes, clonotypes shared by all four sorted-subset donors had higher generation probabilities. Sampling was restricted to blood, and TCR repertoires in tissue are likely to differ from TCR repertoires in blood. Naive subsets generally had larger estimated clonotype richness than memory subsets. Incomplete sequencing was indicated by rarefaction of sorted-subset datasets, despite the large sequencing depth. Pairwise subsampling led to the expectation that sequencing depth would affect the degree of clonotype sharing among donors. The small number of donors limited the genetic and exposure-history diversity represented. Approximately 5% of naive CD4, 3.5% of naive CD8, roughly 2.4% of memory CD4, and over 0.35% of memory CD8 clonotypes were shared across a few donors.

Using the deep immunoSEQ assay, TCR CDR3 regions were amplified from genomic DNA by multiplex PCR. Extracted genomic DNA from each cell subset was spread evenly across all wells of several immunoSEQ 96-well plates, with each plate serving as a replicate. For sorted subsets, approximately 0.2 ug of genomic DNA, equivalent to 25,000 to 30,000 T cell genomes, went into each replicate PCR. The purified libraries were quantified using a Qubit 3.0 fluorometer, sized with a Bioanalyzer 2100, and then quantified again using the KAPA Library Quantification kit. Each immunoSEQ 96-well plate was sequenced on its own single-read 150-cycle Illumina NextSeq 550 flow cell. Concerning the study's data processing: Because only junctional sequences without quality scores were contained in the immunoSEQ output, filtering matching that applied to full-length reads could not be performed. Sequences were annotated with PyIR, a Python wrapper for IgBLAST v1.9, using IMGT germline references to assign V/J genes and CDR3. Reads were filtered out if the reads had weak V/J assignments (E-value above 1e-6), no CDR3, stop codons, out-of-frame junctions, or ambiguous translated residues. V3J clonotypes were defined as sequences sharing an identical inferred V gene, J gene, and CDR3 amino acid sequence. The percentage overlap between two repertoires was calculated by dividing the number of shared unique clonotypes by the size of the smaller repertoire. RTK rarefaction, the Chao1 estimator, and Recon v2.1 estimates of unobserved clonotypes were used to assess repertoire richness. Generation probabilities for all TCRbeta clonotypes obtained by the gDNA method from a handful of donors were computed using OLGA. TCRdb took this table from immuneACCESS and kept in-frame rearrangements with V and J called. Such tables lack part of the clones; where checked against another copy, unresolved V genes explain under half of the gap, and the rest is unexplained. V and J calls and clone size are copied from that table; D and trimming were computed from the DNA. The sample contains more than 2 million clones, 90% to 96% of them found a single time. The top ten hold roughly 0.13% of the sample.

Healthy HIV-negative adults with no recently reported acute infections or vaccinations were included as donors. Only Caucasian adults living in Nashville, Tennessee, USA were represented among the donors. Magnetic negative selection was used to enrich CD4+ T cells, after which naive cells were positively selected on CD45RA and the negative fraction became the memory subset. Blood was collected by leukapheresis, and PBMCs were isolated by Ficoll-Histopaque density gradient centrifugation and then cryopreserved in liquid nitrogen vapor phase. Analytical flow cytometry was used to check the purity and quantity of each magnetically sorted T cell population. Each sorted fraction had its genomic DNA isolated and then quantified by UV absorbance on a Nanodrop 2000c. A word on this clone: This clone's antigen is unknown. It has no much larger one-base neighbor in the sample; base qualities were not kept.

This TCR came from a man between 18 and 29 years old in good health. Sequenced: naive CD4+ T cells sorted from blood. The intended sense of this specimen's cell subset or site label: CD45RA+ positively selected.

The nucleotide sequence reads TGTGCCAGCAGTGACACGACAGTCTCCTACGAGCAGTACTTC. This sequence encodes CASSDTTVSYEQYF. Recombination linked TRBV25-1 to TRBJ2-7; TRBD1 is a weak D gene call, 5 bases matching. The CDR3 spans 14 residues, from the cysteine through the phenylalanine. Only the CDR3 region is kept as DNA, spanning 42 bases read in frame from base 1. The germline V gene specifies MGHDK as CDR1 and SYGVNS as CDR2. Between the V and J ends, shortened by 3 bases and 0 bases respectively, the junction contains 9 bases.